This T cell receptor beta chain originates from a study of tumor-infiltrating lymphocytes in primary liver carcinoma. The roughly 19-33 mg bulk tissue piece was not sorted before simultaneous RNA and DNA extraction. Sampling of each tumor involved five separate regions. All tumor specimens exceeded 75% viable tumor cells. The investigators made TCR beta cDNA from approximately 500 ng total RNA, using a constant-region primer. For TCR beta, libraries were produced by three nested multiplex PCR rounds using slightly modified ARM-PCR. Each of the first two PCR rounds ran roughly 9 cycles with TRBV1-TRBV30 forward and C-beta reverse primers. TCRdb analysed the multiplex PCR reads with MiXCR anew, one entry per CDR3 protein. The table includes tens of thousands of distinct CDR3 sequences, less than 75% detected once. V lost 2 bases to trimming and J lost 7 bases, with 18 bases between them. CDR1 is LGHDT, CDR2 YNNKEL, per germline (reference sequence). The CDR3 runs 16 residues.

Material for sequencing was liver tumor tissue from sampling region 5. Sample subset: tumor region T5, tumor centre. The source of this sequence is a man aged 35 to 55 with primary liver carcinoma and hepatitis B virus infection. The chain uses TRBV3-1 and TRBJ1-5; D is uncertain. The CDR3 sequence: CASSQTFNFVGQPQHF. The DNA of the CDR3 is TGTGCCAGCAGCCAAACTTTTAACTTTGTGGGACAGCCCCAGCATTTT.